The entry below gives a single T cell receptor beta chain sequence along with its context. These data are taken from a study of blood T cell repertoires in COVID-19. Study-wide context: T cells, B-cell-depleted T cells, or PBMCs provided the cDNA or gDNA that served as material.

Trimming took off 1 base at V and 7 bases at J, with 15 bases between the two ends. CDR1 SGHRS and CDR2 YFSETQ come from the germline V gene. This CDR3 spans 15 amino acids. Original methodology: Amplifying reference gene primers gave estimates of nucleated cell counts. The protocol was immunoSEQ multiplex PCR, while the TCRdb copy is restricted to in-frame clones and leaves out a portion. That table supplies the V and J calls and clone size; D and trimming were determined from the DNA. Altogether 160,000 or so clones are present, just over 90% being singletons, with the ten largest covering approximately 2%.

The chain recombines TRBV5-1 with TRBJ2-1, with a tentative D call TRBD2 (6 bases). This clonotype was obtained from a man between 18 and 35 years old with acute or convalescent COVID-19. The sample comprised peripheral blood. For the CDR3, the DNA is TGCGCCAGCAGCTTGCTGTGGGAGGAGGGAAATGAGCAGTTCTTC. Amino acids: CASSLLWEEGNEQFF.